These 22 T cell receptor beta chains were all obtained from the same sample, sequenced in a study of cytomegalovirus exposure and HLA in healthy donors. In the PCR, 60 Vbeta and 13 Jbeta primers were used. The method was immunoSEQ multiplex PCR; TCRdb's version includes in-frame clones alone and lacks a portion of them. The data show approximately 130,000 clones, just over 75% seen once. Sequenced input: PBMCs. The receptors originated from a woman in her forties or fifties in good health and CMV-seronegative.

The DNA for the CDR3 is TGTGCCAGTAGTAACCCCGGGGAGTTCAGCTATGGCTACACCTTC. The encoded protein is CASSNPGEFSYGYTF. The V call is TRBV19, the J call TRBJ1-2; unclear D gene. The germline CDR1 and CDR2 sequences are LNHDA and SQIVND (reference sequence). This CDR3 spans 15 amino acids. Trimming cost V 4 bases and J 4 bases, with 16 bases left between them.

In DNA, the CDR3 is TGTGCCAGTAGTGCGGACAGGCCTTCTGCGCTCAGCTCTGGAAACACCATATATTTT. It translates to CASSADRPSALSSGNTIYF. The V call is TRBV19, the J call TRBJ1-3; the match to TRBD1 covers 7 bases. The ends lost 5 bases at V and 0 bases at J; junction bases unmatched: 16. Germline V lookup: CDR1 LNHDA, CDR2 SQIVND (reference sequence). There are 19 residues in the CDR3.

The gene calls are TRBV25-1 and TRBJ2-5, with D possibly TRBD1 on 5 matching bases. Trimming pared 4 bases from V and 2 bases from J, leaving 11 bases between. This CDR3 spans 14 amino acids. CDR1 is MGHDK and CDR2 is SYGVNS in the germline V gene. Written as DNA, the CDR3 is TGTGCCAGCAGTGCCGTAGACAGACAAGAGACCCAGTACTTC. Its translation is CASSAVDRQETQYF.

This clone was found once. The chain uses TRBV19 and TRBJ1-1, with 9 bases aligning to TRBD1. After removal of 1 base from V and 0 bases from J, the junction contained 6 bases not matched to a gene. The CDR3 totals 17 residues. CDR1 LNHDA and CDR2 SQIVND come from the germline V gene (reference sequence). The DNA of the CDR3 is TGTGCCAGTAGTATAGTTATCGGACAGGGGCTGAACACTGAAGCTTTCTTT. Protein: CASSIVIGQGLNTEAFF.

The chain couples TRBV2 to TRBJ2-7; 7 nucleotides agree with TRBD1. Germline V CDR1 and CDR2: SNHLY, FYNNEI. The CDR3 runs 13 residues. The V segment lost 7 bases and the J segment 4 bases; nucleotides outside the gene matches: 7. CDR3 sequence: CASIGDSNYEQYF. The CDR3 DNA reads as TGTGCCAGCATAGGGGACAGCAATTACGAGCAGTACTTC.

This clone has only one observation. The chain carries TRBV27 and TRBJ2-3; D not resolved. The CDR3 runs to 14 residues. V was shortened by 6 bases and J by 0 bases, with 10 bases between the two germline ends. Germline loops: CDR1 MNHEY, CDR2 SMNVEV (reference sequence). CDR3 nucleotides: TGTGCCAGCAGAGTGTTAGTGAGCACAGATACGCAGTATTTT. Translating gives CASRVLVSTDTQYF.

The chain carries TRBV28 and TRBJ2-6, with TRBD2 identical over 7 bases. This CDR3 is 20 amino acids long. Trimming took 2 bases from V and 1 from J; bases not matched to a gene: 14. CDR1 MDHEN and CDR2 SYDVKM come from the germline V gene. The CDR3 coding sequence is TGTGCCAGCAGTTTAAGAATGGGGGGGATAGGGCGGTCTGGGGCCAACGTCCTGACTTTC. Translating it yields CASSLRMGGIGRSGANVLTF.

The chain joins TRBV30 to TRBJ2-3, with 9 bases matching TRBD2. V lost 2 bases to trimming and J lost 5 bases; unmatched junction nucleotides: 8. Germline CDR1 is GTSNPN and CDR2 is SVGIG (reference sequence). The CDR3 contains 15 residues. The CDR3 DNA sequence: TGTGCCTGGAGTTTTAGCGGGAGAAGGAAAGATACGCAGTATTTT. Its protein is CAWSFSGRRKDTQYF. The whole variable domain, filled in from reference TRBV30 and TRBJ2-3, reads SQTIHQWPATLVQPVGSPLSLECTVEGTSNPNLYWYRQAAGRGLQLLFYSVGIGQISSEVPQNLSASRPQDRQFILSSKKLLLSDSGFYLCAWSFSGRRKDTQYFGPGTRLTVL.

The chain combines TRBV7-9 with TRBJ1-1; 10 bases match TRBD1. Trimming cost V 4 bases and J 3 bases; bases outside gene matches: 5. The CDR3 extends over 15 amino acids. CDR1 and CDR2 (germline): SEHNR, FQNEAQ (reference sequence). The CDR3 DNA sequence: TGTGCCAGCAGCTCGGGACAGGGGCAGGACACTGAAGCTTTCTTT. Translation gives CASSSGQGQDTEAFF.

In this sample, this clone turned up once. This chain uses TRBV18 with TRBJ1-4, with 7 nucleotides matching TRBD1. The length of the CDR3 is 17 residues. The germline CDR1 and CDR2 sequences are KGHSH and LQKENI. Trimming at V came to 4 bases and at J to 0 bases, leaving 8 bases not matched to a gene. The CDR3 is CASSLLHQGATNEKLFF. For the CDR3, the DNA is TGTGCCAGCTCACTACTACACCAGGGGGCAACTAATGAAAAACTGTTTTTT.

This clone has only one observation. The CDR3 DNA is TGTGCCAGCAGTCTAACCGTTGTAGGGGATAATGAAAAACTGTTTTTT. Translation: CASSLTVVGDNEKLFF. This chain connects TRBV5-6 to TRBJ1-4; the D gene is possibly TRBD1 (5 bases). Trimming took 5 bases from V and 4 from J, leaving 18 bases between them. This CDR3 contains 16 residues. CDR1 SGHDT and CDR2 YYEEEE come from the germline V gene.

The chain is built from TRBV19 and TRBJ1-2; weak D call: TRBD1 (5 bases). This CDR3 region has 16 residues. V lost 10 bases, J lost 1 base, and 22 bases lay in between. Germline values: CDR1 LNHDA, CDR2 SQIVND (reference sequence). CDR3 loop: CATRTRGRGHNYGYTF. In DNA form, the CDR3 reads TGTGCCACGCGGACGCGGGGGAGGGGTCATAACTATGGCTACACCTTC.

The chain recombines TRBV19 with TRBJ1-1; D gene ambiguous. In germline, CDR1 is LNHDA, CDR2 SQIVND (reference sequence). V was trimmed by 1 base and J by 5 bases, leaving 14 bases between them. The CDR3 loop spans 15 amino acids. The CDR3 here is CASSIAGRSGTEAFF. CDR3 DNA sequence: TGTGCCAGTAGTATAGCGGGCAGGTCGGGAACTGAAGCTTTCTTT. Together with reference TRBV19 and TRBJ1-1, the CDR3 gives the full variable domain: DGGITQSPKYLFRKEGQNVTLSCEQNLNHDAMYWYRQDPGQGLRLIYYSQIVNDFQKGDIAEGYSVSREKKESFPLTVTSAQKNPTAFYLCASSIAGRSGTEAFFGQGTRLTVV.

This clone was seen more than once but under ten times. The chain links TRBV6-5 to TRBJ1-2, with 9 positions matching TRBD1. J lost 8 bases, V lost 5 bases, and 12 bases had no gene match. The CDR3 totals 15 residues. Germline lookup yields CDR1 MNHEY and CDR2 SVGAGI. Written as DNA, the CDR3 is TGTGCCAGCAGTGTGCGAGACAGGGGGACGAAGGGCTACACCTTC. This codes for CASSVRDRGTKGYTF.

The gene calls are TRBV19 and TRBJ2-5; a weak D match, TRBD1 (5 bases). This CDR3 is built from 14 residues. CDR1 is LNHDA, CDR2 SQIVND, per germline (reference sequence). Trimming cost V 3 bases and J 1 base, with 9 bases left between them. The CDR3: CASSIRQTQETQYF. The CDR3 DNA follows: TGTGCCAGTAGTATCAGACAGACCCAAGAGACCCAGTACTTC.

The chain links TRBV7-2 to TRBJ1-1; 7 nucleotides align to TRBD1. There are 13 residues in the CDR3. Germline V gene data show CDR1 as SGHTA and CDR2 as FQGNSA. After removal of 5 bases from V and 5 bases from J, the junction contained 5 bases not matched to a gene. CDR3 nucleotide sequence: TGTGCCAGCAGCCTGGGACAGCTGACTGAAGCTTTCTTT. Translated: CASSLGQLTEAFF.

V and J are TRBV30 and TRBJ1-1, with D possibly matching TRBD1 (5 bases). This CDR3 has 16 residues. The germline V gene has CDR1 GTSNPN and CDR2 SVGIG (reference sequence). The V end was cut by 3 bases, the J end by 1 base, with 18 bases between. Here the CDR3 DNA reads TGTGCCTGGAGCGGGGGTGGTTCGAGGAAGAACACTGAAGCTTTCTTT. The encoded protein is CAWSGGGSRKNTEAFF.

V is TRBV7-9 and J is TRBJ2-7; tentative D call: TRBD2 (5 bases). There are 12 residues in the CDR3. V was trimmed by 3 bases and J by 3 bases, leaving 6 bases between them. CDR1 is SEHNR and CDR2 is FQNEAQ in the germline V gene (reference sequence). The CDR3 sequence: CASSLSGYEQYV. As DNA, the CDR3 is TGTGCCAGCAGCTTGAGCGGCTACGAGCAGTACGTC.

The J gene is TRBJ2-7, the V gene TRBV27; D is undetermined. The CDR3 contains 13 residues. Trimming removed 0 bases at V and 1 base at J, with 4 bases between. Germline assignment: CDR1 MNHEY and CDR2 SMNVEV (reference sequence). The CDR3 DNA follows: TGTGCCAGCAGTTTATCGCTATCCTACGAGCAGTACTTC. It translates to CASSLSLSYEQYF.

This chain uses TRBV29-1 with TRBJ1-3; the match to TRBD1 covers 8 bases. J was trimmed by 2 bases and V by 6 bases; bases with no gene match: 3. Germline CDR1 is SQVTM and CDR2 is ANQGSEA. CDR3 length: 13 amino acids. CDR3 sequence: CSVLDRAGNTIYF. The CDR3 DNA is TGCAGCGTCTTGGACAGGGCTGGAAACACCATATATTTT.

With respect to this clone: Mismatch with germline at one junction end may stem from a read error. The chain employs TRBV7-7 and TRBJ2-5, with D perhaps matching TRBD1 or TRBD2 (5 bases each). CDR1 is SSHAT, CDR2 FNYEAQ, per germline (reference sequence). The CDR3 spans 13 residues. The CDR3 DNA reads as TGTGCTAGCAGCTTAGAGGGGAAAGAGACCCAGTACTTC. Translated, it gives CASSLEGKETQYF.

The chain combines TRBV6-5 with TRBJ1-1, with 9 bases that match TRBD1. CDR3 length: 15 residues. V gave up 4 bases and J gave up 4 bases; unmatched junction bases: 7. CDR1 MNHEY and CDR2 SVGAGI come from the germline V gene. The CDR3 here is CASSSGQGLFTEAFF. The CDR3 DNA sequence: TGTGCCAGCAGTTCTGGACAGGGGCTATTCACTGAAGCTTTCTTT.